This is a list of T cell receptor beta chains from one sample in a study of blood T cell repertoires in COVID-19. Only in-frame clones appear in the TCRdb table, and some are missing; sequencing was by immunoSEQ multiplex PCR. The data contain some 380,000 clones, 70% to 90% of them seen just once; the ten biggest clones take up 2% to 2.5%. The specimen was PBMCs or T cells enriched from blood (not recorded which). The receptors come from a middle-aged woman with acute COVID-19. Each CDR3 is given with its conserved first and last residue. D genes are given only for firm matches. Rows give clone size only sometimes, using once, few, many, or a class for an expanded clone.

v_call	clone_size	j_call	d_call	cdr3_nt	cdr3_aa
TRBV6-6	.	TRBJ2-1	TRBD1	TGTGCCAGCAGTTACTCGGGACAGGGAAGTGAGCAGTTCTTC	CASSYSGQGSEQFF
TRBV15	.	TRBJ2-7	TRBD2	TGTGCCACCAGCAGGACTAGCGGGGACGAGCAGTACTTC	CATSRTSGDEQYF
TRBV11-2	few	TRBJ2-2	TRBD2	TGTGCCAGCAGCCCACTAGCGGGGGATACCGGGGAGCTGTTTTTT	CASSPLAGDTGELFF
TRBV19	.	TRBJ2-2	.	TGTGCCAGTAGTGGCCGGGGGGCCCGGAACACCGGGGAGCTGTTTTTT	CASSGRGARNTGELFF
TRBV4-1	.	TRBJ1-2	.	TGCGCCAGCAGCCGCCTAACCGACAATCGGGGCTACACCTTC	CASSRLTDNRGYTF
TRBV4-1	.	TRBJ1-5	TRBD1	TGCGCCAGCAGCCACCCTGCCACCGGGACAGGGACGTTCCAGCCCCAGCATTTT	CASSHPATGTGTFQPQHF
TRBV25-1	.	TRBJ1-2	.	TGTGCCAGCAGTGAATATGGAACAGGGAGTGGGTATGGCTACACCTTC	CASSEYGTGSGYGYTF
TRBV5-1	.	TRBJ2-2	TRBD2	TGCGCCAGCAGCTTGGTAGTAGCGGGGGGCATTGGGAACACCGGGGAGCTGTTTTTT	CASSLVVAGGIGNTGELFF
TRBV19	.	TRBJ1-1	.	TGTGCCAGTAGTATAGAAGAAGGGGGGGACACTGAAGCTTTCTTT	CASSIEEGGDTEAFF
TRBV20-1	.	TRBJ2-7	.	TGCAGTGCTAGAGCCGCGGCCGAGCAGTACTTC	CSARAAAEQYF
TRBV2	.	TRBJ1-6	TRBD1	TGTGCCAGCAACGACAGGGCATCTTCTTCACCCCTCCACTTT	CASNDRASSSPLHF
TRBV5-1	.	TRBJ2-1	.	TGCGCCAGCAGCTTGGCCAGGTCGGCTTCCTACAATGAGCAGTTCTTC	CASSLARSASYNEQFF
TRBV2	.	TRBJ2-7	TRBD1	TGTGCCAGCGGGCTGGGACAGGGGGCTTACGAGCAGTACTTC	CASGLGQGAYEQYF
TRBV5-4	.	TRBJ2-2	.	TGTGCCAGCAGCCCGGCCCCGGGCGGGGAGCTGTTTTTT	CASSPAPGGELFF
TRBV7-9	.	TRBJ2-6	.	TGTGCCAGCAGCCAAACAGGGTCTGGGGCCAACGTCCTGACTTTC	CASSQTGSGANVLTF
TRBV27	.	TRBJ1-1	TRBD1	TGTGCCAGCAGTCCATACCAGGGGGGAGAAAATGGTTTCTTT	CASSPYQGGENGFF
TRBV7-9	.	TRBJ2-1	.	TGTGCCAGCAGCCCACGGGGCGGGGAGACCTACAATGAGCAGTTCTTC	CASSPRGGETYNEQFF